This is a list of T cell receptor beta chains from one sample in a study of T cells after yellow fever vaccination. Via MiXCR, TCRdb re-called the 5' RACE reads, giving one row per CDR3 protein. The sample lists almost 600,000 distinct CDR3 sequences, about 13% occurring once. The sequences come from PBMCs, collected on the day of the yellow fever booster vaccination. These TCRs come from a man younger than 45 who received the YFV17D yellow fever vaccine. CDR3s include the opening cysteine and the closing phenylalanine or tryptophan. A D gene is named only where the DNA matches it firmly. Size is omitted from some rows. Given values are once, few, many or a class for expanded clones.

>NA|TRBJ1-6|NA|TRBV25-1
CASREGGYSPLHF
TGTGCCAGCAGGGAGGGAGGCTACTCACCCCTCCACTTT
>NA|TRBJ1-4|NA|TRBV20-1
CCARGEVGADNEKLFF
TGCTGCGCTAGAGGAGAAGTCGGGGCAGACAATGAAAAACTGTTTTTT
>few|TRBJ2-5|TRBD1|TRBV7-9
CASSDPGGVKTQYF
TGTGCCAGCAGCGATCCAGGGGGCGTGAAGACCCAGTACTTC
>few|TRBJ2-7|NA|TRBV7-2
CASHQAVGTGNYEQYF
TGTGCCAGCCATCAGGCTGTTGGTACAGGGAACTACGAGCAGTACTTC
>NA|TRBJ2-5|NA|TRBV5-1
CASSEGTAKETQYF
TGCGCCAGCAGCGAGGGGACGGCAAAAGAGACCCAGTACTTC
>NA|TRBJ2-2|NA|TRBV29-1
CSVGDRARTTGELFF
TGCAGCGTTGGGGATAGGGCCAGGACCACCGGGGAGCTGTTTTTT
>few|TRBJ2-1|NA|TRBV29-1
CSVDVLGNNEQFF
TGCAGCGTTGACGTTCTGGGAAACAATGAGCAGTTCTTC
>NA|TRBJ2-7|NA|TRBV20-1
CSAKSTGTALYEQYF
TGCAGTGCAAAGAGTACCGGGACTGCACTATACGAGCAGTACTTC
>NA|TRBJ2-7|NA|TRBV14
CASRRDSNYEQYF
TGTGCCAGCAGGCGGGACTCCAACTACGAGCAGTACTTC
>NA|TRBJ2-1|TRBD2|TRBV20-1
CSARASGSPGGEQFF
TGCAGTGCTAGAGCGAGTGGGAGCCCGGGGGGTGAGCAGTTCTTC
>NA|TRBJ2-2|NA|TRBV30
CAWSLGGSGELFF
TGTGCCTGGAGTCTAGGAGGGTCAGGGGAGCTGTTTTTT
>NA|TRBJ2-3|TRBD2|TRBV12-5
CASGLVGLAGVEDTQYF
TGTGCTAGTGGTTTGGTAGGTCTAGCGGGAGTGGAAGATACGCAGTATTTT
>NA|TRBJ1-1|NA|TRBV27
CASKRTAMNTEAFF
TGTGCCAGTAAACGGACAGCCATGAACACTGAAGCTTTCTTT
>NA|TRBJ2-2|TRBD2|TRBV10-3
CAIGASGSTGELFF
TGTGCCATAGGAGCTAGCGGGAGCACCGGGGAGCTGTTTTTT
>NA|TRBJ2-5|NA|TRBV5-1
CASSFSGSNLETQYF
TGCGCCAGCAGCTTCTCGGGGTCAAATTTAGAGACCCAGTACTTC
>few|TRBJ2-1|NA|TRBV7-2
CASSLFESRNPNEQFF
TGTGCCAGCAGCTTGTTTGAGAGCAGGAACCCCAATGAGCAGTTCTTC
>few|TRBJ2-7|TRBD2|TRBV20-1
CSAQAGTGDYEQYF
TGCAGTGCTCAAGCGGGGACCGGAGACTACGAGCAGTACTTC
>NA|TRBJ2-1|TRBD2|TRBV24-1
CATSDRTSDSYNEQFF
TGTGCCACCAGTGACCGGACTAGCGACTCATACAATGAGCAGTTCTTC
>NA|TRBJ2-3|NA|TRBV5-5
CASSPPTNTDTQYF
TGTGCCAGCAGCCCGCCGACAAACACAGATACGCAGTATTTT
>few|TRBJ2-1|NA|TRBV12-3/TRBV12-4
CASSPVSRGNEQFF
TGTGCCAGCAGTCCAGTGAGCCGGGGTAATGAGCAGTTCTTC
>few|TRBJ1-1|NA|TRBV20-1
CSALRDVNTEAFF
TGCAGTGCTCTCAGGGATGTGAACACTGAAGCTTTCTTT
>NA|TRBJ1-6|NA|TRBV20-1
CSVGPSGGSPLHF
TGCAGTGTGGGCCCCTCGGGGGGTTCACCCCTCCACTTT
>NA|TRBJ1-5|NA|TRBV20-1
CSVAPGTHQPQHF
TGCAGTGTCGCTCCAGGGACCCATCAGCCCCAGCATTTT
>many|TRBJ1-5|TRBD1|TRBV10-3
CASGTADSNQPQHF
TGTGCCAGCGGGACAGCCGATAGCAATCAGCCCCAGCATTTT
>few|TRBJ2-7|NA|TRBV5-4
CASSFHTSYEQYF
TGTGCCAGCAGCTTTCACACTAGCTACGAGCAGTACTTC
>NA|TRBJ1-1|NA|TRBV7-8
CASSLDFWGEAFF
TGTGCCAGCAGCTTAGATTTCTGGGGTGAAGCTTTCTTT
>few|TRBJ2-3|NA|TRBV7-9
CASRVPGRTSTDTQYF
TGTGCCAGCAGAGTCCCGGGACGGACTAGCACAGATACGCAGTATTTT
>NA|TRBJ2-1|TRBD1|TRBV5-1
CASSLERGLEQFF
TGCGCCAGCAGCTTGGAAAGGGGGCTTGAGCAGTTCTTC
>many|TRBJ2-5|NA|TRBV28
CASSWAFHGGETQYF
TGTGCCAGCAGTTGGGCCTTTCATGGTGGCGAGACCCAGTACTTC
>few|TRBJ2-5|NA|TRBV7-2
CASSPGGSETQYF
TGTGCCAGCAGCCCCGGCGGCTCGGAGACCCAGTACTTC
>NA|TRBJ2-6|NA|TRBV27
CASSLFNSGANVLTF
TGTGCCAGCAGCCTTTTTAACTCTGGGGCCAACGTCCTGACTTTC
>NA|TRBJ2-7|TRBD1|TRBV4-1
CASSQSGTGAGYEQYF
TGCGCCAGCAGCCAATCCGGGACAGGGGCCGGGTACGAGCAGTACTTC
>many|TRBJ2-1|TRBD2|TRBV19
CASSVLSGSSYNEQFF
TGTGCCAGTAGTGTCCTTAGCGGGAGCTCCTACAATGAGCAGTTCTTC
>NA|TRBJ2-3|TRBD2|TRBV7-2
CASSFPLAGGPSVQYF
TGTGCCAGCAGCTTCCCCCTAGCGGGAGGGCCATCAGTTCAGTATTTT
>NA|TRBJ2-7|NA|TRBV5-1
CTSSLEGSEYEQYF
TGCACCAGCAGCTTGGAGGGATCGGAATACGAGCAATACTTC
>NA|TRBJ2-7|NA|TRBV20-1
CSARPQYRAFYYEQYF
TGCAGTGCTAGGCCGCAGTACAGGGCGTTTTACTACGAGCAGTACTTC
>few|TRBJ1-4|NA|TRBV7-2
CASSATGTNNEKLFF
TGTGCCAGCAGCGCCACCGGGACAAACAATGAAAAACTGTTTTTT
>NA|TRBJ2-2|TRBD2|TRBV7-3
CASSTSGGNTGELFF
TGTGCCAGCAGCACTAGCGGGGGGAACACCGGGGAGCTGTTTTTT
>few|TRBJ1-1|TRBD1|TRBV20-1
CSAGRTGLTEAFF
TGCAGTGCTGGCAGGACAGGGTTGACTGAAGCTTTCTTT
>NA|TRBJ2-3|NA|TRBV3-1
CASSQFKGDVTDTQYF
TGTGCCAGCAGCCAATTTAAGGGGGACGTCACAGATACGCAGTATTTT
>NA|TRBJ2-3|TRBD2|TRBV6-1
CASNRDRPTSGSKDTQYF
TGTGCCAGCAACCGGGACAGGCCAACTAGCGGGAGCAAAGATACGCAGTATTTT